This T cell receptor (beta chain) was identified during a study of blood T cell repertoires in COVID-19. Overall study context: From T cells, B-cell-depleted T cells, or PBMCs came the material, which was cDNA or gDNA.

This study enrolled people aged roughly 18 to 90 from approximately 24 US geographic areas. Researchers sorted participants into cohorts using their self-reported clinical history. Recovered status applied to Cohort 3 donors who had two consecutive negative PCRs. It also applied to those with clearance or with symptom resolution. Trimming removed 4 bases from V and 6 bases from J; junction bases left unmatched: 6. CDR1 is SGHNT, CDR2 YYREEE, per germline (reference sequence). The CDR3 runs 14 residues. This table comes from immunoSEQ multiplex PCR, and its TCRdb copy is limited to in-frame clones, with some not included. The sample lists about 310,000 clones, around nine tenths seen once, with 4.5% to 5.5% in the top ten.

The rearrangement joins TRBV5-4 to TRBJ2-7, with 11 positions matching TRBD1. This TCR was sampled from a man aged 55 to 70 who had recovered from COVID-19. The sequencing sample was made of PBMCs or T cells enriched from blood (not recorded which). CDR3: CASSPGTGGTEQYF. Here the CDR3 DNA reads TGTGCCAGCAGCCCGGGGACAGGGGGGACCGAGCAGTACTTC.